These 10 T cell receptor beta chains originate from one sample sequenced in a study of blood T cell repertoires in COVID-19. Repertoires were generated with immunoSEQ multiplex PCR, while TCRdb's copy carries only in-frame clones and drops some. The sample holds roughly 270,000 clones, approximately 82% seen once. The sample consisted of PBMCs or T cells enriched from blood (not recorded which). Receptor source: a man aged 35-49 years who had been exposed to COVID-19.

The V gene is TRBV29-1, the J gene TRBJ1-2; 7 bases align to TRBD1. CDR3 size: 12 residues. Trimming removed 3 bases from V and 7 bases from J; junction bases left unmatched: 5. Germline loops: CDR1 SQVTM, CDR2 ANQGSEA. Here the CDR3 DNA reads TGCAGCGTTGATAGGGACAGTATTGGCTACACCTTC. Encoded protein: CSVDRDSIGYTF.

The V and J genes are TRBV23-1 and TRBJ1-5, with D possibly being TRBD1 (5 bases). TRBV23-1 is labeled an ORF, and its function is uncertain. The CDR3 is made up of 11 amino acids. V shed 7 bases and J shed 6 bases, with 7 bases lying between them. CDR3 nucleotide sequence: TGCGCCAGCAAGCAGGGTCAGCCCCAGCATTTT. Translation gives CASKQGQPQHF.

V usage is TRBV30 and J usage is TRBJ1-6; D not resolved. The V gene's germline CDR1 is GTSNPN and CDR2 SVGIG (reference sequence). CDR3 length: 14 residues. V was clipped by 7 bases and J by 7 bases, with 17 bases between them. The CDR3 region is CAFRPGIGNSPLHF. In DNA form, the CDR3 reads TGTGCCTTCCGACCGGGAATCGGGAATTCACCCCTCCACTTT.

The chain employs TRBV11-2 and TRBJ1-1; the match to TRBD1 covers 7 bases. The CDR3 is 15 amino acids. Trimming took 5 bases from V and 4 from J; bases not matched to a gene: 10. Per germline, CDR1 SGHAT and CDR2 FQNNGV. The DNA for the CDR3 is TGTGCCAGCAGCCTCCGGACAGGAGGGTCCACTGAAGCTTTCTTT. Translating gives CASSLRTGGSTEAFF.

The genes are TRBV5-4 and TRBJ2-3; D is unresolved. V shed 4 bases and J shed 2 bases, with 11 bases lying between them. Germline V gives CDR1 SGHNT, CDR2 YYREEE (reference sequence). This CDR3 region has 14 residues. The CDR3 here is CASSLARVTDTQYF. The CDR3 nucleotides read TGTGCCAGCAGCCTCGCCCGGGTCACAGATACGCAGTATTTT. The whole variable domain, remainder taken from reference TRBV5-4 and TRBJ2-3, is ETGVTQSPTHLIKTRGQQVTLRCSSQSGHNTVSWYQQALGQGPQFIFQYYREEENGRGNFPPRFSGLQFPNYSSELNVNALELDDSALYLCASSLARVTDTQYFGPGTRLTVL.

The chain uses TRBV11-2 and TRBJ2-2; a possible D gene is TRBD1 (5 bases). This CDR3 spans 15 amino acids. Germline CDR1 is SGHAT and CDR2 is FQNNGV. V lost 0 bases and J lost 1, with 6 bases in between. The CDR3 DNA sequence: TGTGCCAGCAGCTTAGAGACAGTGAACACCGGGGAGCTGTTTTTT. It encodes CASSLETVNTGELFF.

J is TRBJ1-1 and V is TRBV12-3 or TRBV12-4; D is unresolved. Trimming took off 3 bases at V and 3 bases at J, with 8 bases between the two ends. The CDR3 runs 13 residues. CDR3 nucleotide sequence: TGTGCCAGCAGTTTCCCCCGGTACACTGAAGCTTTCTTT. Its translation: CASSFPRYTEAFF.

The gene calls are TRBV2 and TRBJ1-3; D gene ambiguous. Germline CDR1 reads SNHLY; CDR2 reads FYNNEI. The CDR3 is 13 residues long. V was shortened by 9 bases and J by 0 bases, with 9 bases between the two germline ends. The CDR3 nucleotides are TGTGCCAGTCAACGGTACTCTGGAAACACCATATATTTT. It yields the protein CASQRYSGNTIYF.

The CDR3 region is CATSRFGADTQYF. The CDR3, as DNA: TGTGCCACCAGTCGGTTTGGAGCAGATACGCAGTATTTT. The chain carries TRBV24-1 and TRBJ2-3; no definite D call. Trimming removed 6 bases from V and 4 bases from J, with 10 bases in between. This CDR3 is built from 13 residues. CDR1 and CDR2 (germline): KGHDR, SFDVKD.

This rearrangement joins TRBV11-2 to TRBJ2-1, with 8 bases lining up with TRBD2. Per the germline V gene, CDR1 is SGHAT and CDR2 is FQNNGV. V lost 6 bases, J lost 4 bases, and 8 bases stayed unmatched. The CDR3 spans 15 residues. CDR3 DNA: TGTGCCAGCAGACCCAGCGGGAGAGCTTACAATGAGCAGTTCTTC. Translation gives CASRPSGRAYNEQFF.